A selection of T cell receptor beta chains follows, all from one sample in a study of T cells in Graves' hyperthyroidism and ophthalmopathy. MiXCR was run by TCRdb on the multiplex PCR reads, yielding one entry per CDR3 protein. The repertoire holds about 640,000 distinct CDR3 sequences, with 40% to 55% as singletons. Material for sequencing was peripheral blood or thyroid tissue (not recorded which). These receptors were taken from an adult man with Graves' disease, either hyperthyroidism or ophthalmopathy (not recorded which). The CDR3 runs from the conserved cysteine through the conserved F or W. Each record gives: D gene, J gene, V gene, CDR3 protein. The D gene is left open where the match is weak.

TRBD2,TRBJ2-5,TRBV20-1,CSARPSGSLQETQYF
.,TRBJ1-6,TRBV2,CASSDLGGGRSPLHF
.,TRBJ1-3,TRBV2,CASRYSGNTIYF
.,TRBJ1-1,TRBV24-1,CAAIPTGRTEAFF
TRBD2,TRBJ2-7,TRBV7-9,CASSHSGGAREQYF
.,TRBJ1-6,TRBV20-1,CSARRRGGSYNSPLHF
TRBD1,TRBJ2-5,TRBV4-3,CASSQDPGQGLETQYF
TRBD1,TRBJ1-2,TRBV12-3/TRBV12-4,CASSTTGQGSYGYTF
TRBD1,TRBJ1-1,TRBV9,CASSGGGRTEAFF
.,TRBJ2-5,TRBV12-3/TRBV12-4,CASSLGSEGETQYF
.,TRBJ1-5,TRBV10-2,CASSDSWGDPDNQPQHF
.,TRBJ2-2,TRBV29-1,CSVTRDVTGELFF
TRBD2,TRBJ2-5,TRBV12-3/TRBV12-4,CASSGLAGVQETQYF
.,TRBJ1-6,TRBV6-5,CASSYSGVPLHF
TRBD1,TRBJ1-6,TRBV7-8,CASSLTQTGGNSPLHF
.,TRBJ2-7,TRBV19,CASSIRSVSSYEQYF
TRBD2,TRBJ2-2,TRBV5-1,CASIRREGPTGELFF
TRBD1,TRBJ1-5,TRBV10-3,CAINDRDINQPQHF
.,TRBJ1-5,TRBV15,CATSRTAGETQHF
.,TRBJ1-4,TRBV2,CASSVPYSTNEKLFF
TRBD2,TRBJ2-7,TRBV7-2,CASSLSSGITYEQYF
.,TRBJ1-6,TRBV2,CASRDYNSPLHF
.,TRBJ2-6,TRBV19,CAWSGYSGANVLTF
.,TRBJ1-5,TRBV27,CASSPPPGAQPQHF
.,TRBJ2-5,TRBV29-1,CSVEEGPQETQYF
.,TRBJ2-2,TRBV10-3,CAISAGNSGELFF
TRBD1,TRBJ2-5,TRBV2,CASTGQGQETQYF
.,TRBJ1-4,TRBV29-1,CSVANARSRGGTLEKLFF
.,TRBJ1-2,TRBV6-1,CAIREGRQGFYGYTF
.,TRBJ1-3,TRBV2,CASSLYRRQSSGNTIYF
.,TRBJ2-7,TRBV19,CASSMSTISSYEQYF
.,TRBJ2-2,TRBV7-2,CASSPGNTNTGELFF
.,TRBJ1-1,TRBV15,CATSSLHVNTEAFF
TRBD1,TRBJ1-2,TRBV7-9,CASSHTGGADYGYTF
TRBD1,TRBJ1-3,TRBV7-2,CASSSQTGTGNTIYF
.,TRBJ1-1,TRBV19,CASSIPNEAFF
.,TRBJ2-7,TRBV12-3/TRBV12-4,CASSGDGSYERYF
TRBD1,TRBJ1-1,TRBV19,CASSTYGQGPNTEAFF
.,TRBJ1-4,TRBV20-1,CSARAVRLSTNEKLFF
.,TRBJ1-5,TRBV15,CASHQGNGNQPQHF
.,TRBJ2-3,TRBV7-3,CASSLWSTDTQYF
.,TRBJ2-2,TRBV2,CASNTRGATGELFF
TRBD1,TRBJ1-2,TRBV9,CASSINRDRDMGYTF
TRBD1,TRBJ1-2,TRBV10-3,CAISDDRGHYGYTF
TRBD2,TRBJ2-5,TRBV7-6,CAWTRSGRRGETQYF
.,TRBJ1-2,TRBV9,CASSVAQASNGYTF
.,TRBJ1-5,TRBV24-1,CATSRSYSNQPQHF
.,TRBJ1-5,TRBV29-1,CSVGDGTNQPQHF
.,TRBJ2-6,TRBV9,CASSVAQGSGANVLTF
.,TRBJ1-5,TRBV2,CASSHGLTNQPQHF
TRBD2,TRBJ2-5,TRBV24-1,CASKPSTSGKETQYF
.,TRBJ1-1,TRBV9,CASSVGSAIGTEAFF
TRBD2,.,TRBV15,CATSTGTSGGLTYNEQFF
.,TRBJ1-4,TRBV15,CATSRDLEGDEKLFF
.,TRBJ2-6,TRBV11-2,CASSLEGLTF
.,TRBJ1-1,TRBV2,CASSFLVFGGLTEAFF
.,TRBJ1-3,TRBV12-3/TRBV12-4,CASSPSTAITSNTIYF
TRBD1,TRBJ1-1,TRBV14,CASSQTQGRPEAFF
.,TRBJ2-7,TRBV7-9,CASSLGPDRASSYEQYF
.,TRBJ2-5,TRBV7-8,CASSILGARGTQYF